What follows are 23 T cell receptor beta chains derived from one specimen sequenced in a study of CD8 T cells in ankylosing spondylitis. TCRdb re-derived calls from the 5' RACE reads in MiXCR, one entry per CDR3 protein. The sample holds some 200,000 distinct CDR3 sequences; 20% to 30% are singletons and the top ten take under 8%. The specimen was blood, either unsorted or a sorted T cell fraction (not recorded which). These receptors were obtained from a male donor with ankylosing spondylitis or in good health (not recorded which).

The chain links TRBV4-2 to TRBJ1-1, with a tentative D call TRBD1 (6 bases). CDR1 and CDR2 (germline): LGHNA, YNFKEQ. CDR3 size: 16 residues. The V gene lost 1 base and the J gene lost 3 bases, with 15 bases spanning the gap. CDR3 nucleotides: TGTGCCAGCAGCCAAGCTGGGGGACACGGCGACACTGAAGCTTTCTTT. It specifies CASSQAGGHGDTEAFF.

At least ten counts were recorded for this clonotype. This sequence joins TRBV3-1 and TRBJ2-4, with 7 bases identical to TRBD2. V dropped 1 base and J dropped 0; count of bases not matched to a gene: 0. CDR3 length: 15 residues. CDR1 and CDR2 from the germline V gene are LGHDT and YNNKEL (reference sequence). DNA for the CDR3: TGTGCCAGCAGCCAAGCGGGAGGAGCCAAAAACATTCAGTACTTC. It codes for CASSQAGGAKNIQYF.

This clonotype was seen more than once but under ten times. V gene TRBV20-1 combines with J gene TRBJ2-1; D is possibly TRBD1 or TRBD2 (5 bases each). Trimming took 6 bases from V and 8 from J, leaving 23 bases between them. CDR1 and CDR2 from the germline V gene are DFQATT and SNEGSKA (reference sequence). CDR3 length equals 15 residues. The CDR3 reads CSAQRQTGRRDEQFF. Written as DNA, the CDR3 is TGCAGTGCCCAAAGACAGACCGGCAGGCGGGATGAGCAGTTCTTC.

The V and J genes are TRBV29-1 and TRBJ1-5; D gene uncertain. The CDR3 runs to 12 residues. Trimming shortened V by 4 bases and J by 7 bases, and 11 bases separated the two germline ends. The germline V gene encodes CDR1 SQVTM and CDR2 ANQGSEA. The CDR3 coding sequence is TGCAGCGTTGGGGGAAAAGGGCAGCCCCAGCATTTT. It is translated as CSVGGKGQPQHF.

This chain connects TRBV29-1 to TRBJ2-5, with D possibly being TRBD2 (6 bases). V gave up 7 bases and J gave up 2 bases, with 17 bases separating them. The germline gives CDR1 SQVTM, CDR2 ANQGSEA. The CDR3 contains 14 residues. For the CDR3, the DNA is TGCAGCGCATACCGGGACTCTTCTCAAGAGACCCAGTACTTC. It codes for CSAYRDSSQETQYF.

This clonotype was counted only a few times. J is TRBJ2-1 and V is TRBV20-1; TRBD2 is a possible D gene (6 bases). The CDR3 is 12 amino acids. Germline V lookup: CDR1 DFQATT, CDR2 SNEGSKA (reference sequence). The germline V and J ends were trimmed by 6 bases and 7 bases, with 13 bases remaining between them. The CDR3 DNA reads TGCAGTGCAACGTGGGGGGAGAATGAGCAGTTCTTC. Residues: CSATWGENEQFF.

This clonotype showed up many times. The V call is TRBV5-1, the J call TRBJ2-7; D may be TRBD1 (5 bases). The germline gives CDR1 SGHRS, CDR2 YFSETQ. Trimming removed 1 base from V and 0 bases from J, with 8 bases in between. The CDR3 covers 14 residues. The CDR3 DNA follows: TGCGCCAGCAGCTTGTACAGGAGCTCCTACGAGCAGTACTTC. It encodes CASSLYRSSYEQYF.

This clonotype has ten or more counts. J is TRBJ2-7 and V is TRBV20-1; D is ambiguous. V lost 2 bases and J lost 1, with 9 bases in between. The CDR3 is 13 residues long. Germline V gene lookup returns CDR1 DFQATT and CDR2 SNEGSKA (reference sequence). In DNA form, the CDR3 reads TGCAGTGCTAGATCTGGGGAATCCTACGAGCAGTACTTC. Protein: CSARSGESYEQYF.

This clonotype was found many times. The chain employs TRBV4-1 and TRBJ2-7; D possibly corresponds to TRBD1 (6 bases). The V end lost 1 base, the J end lost 3 bases, and 10 bases lay between the germline ends. Germline V gives CDR1 MGHRA, CDR2 YSYEKL. CDR3 length equals 14 residues. The CDR3 DNA follows: TGCGCCAGCAGCCAAGTAGGGGGTAGCTACGAGCAGTACTTC. Translated: CASSQVGGSYEQYF.

This clonotype has more than one count but fewer than ten. V gene TRBV30 combines with J gene TRBJ2-5; D is undetermined. This CDR3 has 12 amino acids. In germline, CDR1 is GTSNPN, CDR2 SVGIG (reference sequence). The ends were cut back, 0 bases at V and 6 bases at J, with 8 bases in the middle. CDR3 DNA sequence: TGTGCCTGGAGTGTACTGGAGAAGACCCAGTACTTC. Amino acids: CAWSVLEKTQYF.

This clonotype was found many times. This chain joins TRBV4-2 and TRBJ1-6, with 10 bases aligning to TRBD1. The J segment lost 9 bases and the V segment lost 7 bases, leaving 6 bases of the junction unmatched. This CDR3 region has 14 residues. Germline lookup yields CDR1 LGHNA and CDR2 YNFKEQ. CDR3 residues: CASNPGQGGSPLHF. The CDR3 DNA is TGTGCCAGCAACCCAGGACAGGGGGGTTCACCCCTCCACTTT.

The table lists this clonotype with many counts. The chain couples TRBV12-3 or TRBV12-4 to TRBJ2-2; D is uncertain. The CDR3 loop spans 15 amino acids. Trimming removed 2 bases from V and 4 bases from J, with 11 bases in between. This CDR3 reads CASSLRQASTGELFF. The CDR3 DNA is TGTGCCAGCAGTTTACGGCAGGCGAGCACCGGGGAGCTGTTTTTT.

The J gene is TRBJ1-5, the V gene TRBV12-3 or TRBV12-4, with 7 bases identical to TRBD1. With V trimmed by 7 bases and J by 6 bases, 9 bases remained unmatched. The CDR3 runs 14 residues. CDR3 sequence reads: CASNSRGGTQPQHF. Here the CDR3 DNA reads TGTGCCAGCAACTCCAGGGGGGGTACTCAGCCCCAGCATTTT.

The gene calls are TRBV20-1 and TRBJ2-3, with TRBD1 as a possible D gene (5 bases). Germline lookup yields CDR1 DFQATT and CDR2 SNEGSKA (reference sequence). Deletions cut 6 bases from V and 0 bases from J, with 13 bases between. CDR3 size: 14 residues. CDR3 sequence: CSATDRLSTDTQYF. The CDR3 DNA sequence: TGCAGTGCCACCGACAGACTTAGCACAGATACGCAGTATTTT.

This clonotype was seen at least ten times. V usage is TRBV7-6 and J usage is TRBJ2-1, with 7 bases matching TRBD1. The germline CDR1 and CDR2 sequences are SGHVS and FNYEAQ. Trimming removed 5 bases from V and 7 bases from J; junction bases left unmatched: 11. The CDR3 is made up of 15 amino acids. CDR3 sequence: CASSRGQLLENEQFF. The CDR3 DNA sequence: TGTGCCAGCAGCAGGGGACAGCTCTTGGAAAATGAGCAGTTCTTC.

The V gene is TRBV20-1, the J gene TRBJ2-1, with 8 bases identical to TRBD2. CDR1 is DFQATT and CDR2 is SNEGSKA in the germline V gene (reference sequence). J lost 4 bases, V lost 6 bases, and 8 bases had no gene match. The CDR3 is 14 residues long. The CDR3 DNA reads TGCAGTGCGAAGAGACTAGCGTCTTACAATGAGCAGTTCTTC. This translates into CSAKRLASYNEQFF.

At least ten counts were recorded for this clonotype. This chain uses TRBV12-3 or TRBV12-4 with TRBJ2-1; 7 nucleotides agree with TRBD2. The CDR3 is 15 residues long. The V gene end was trimmed by 0 bases and the J gene end by 7 bases; junction bases not matched to a gene: 6. The CDR3 protein is CASSLARRGGNEQFF. In nucleotides, the CDR3 is TGTGCCAGCAGTTTAGCCCGTAGGGGAGGGAATGAGCAGTTCTTC.

The chain links TRBV6-2 or TRBV6-3 to TRBJ2-7; 12 positions agree with TRBD2. The V gene end was trimmed by 7 bases and the J gene end by 6 bases; junction bases not matched to a gene: 7. From germline, CDR1 is MNHEY and CDR2 SVGEGT. This CDR3 spans 14 amino acids. As DNA, the CDR3 is TGTGCCAGCAAGGCTAGCGGGAGGGCGAGCGAGCAGTACTTC. This gives the protein CASKASGRASEQYF.

Many counts were recorded for this clonotype. The genes are TRBV12-3 or TRBV12-4 and TRBJ1-5; 10 bases fit TRBD1. V dropped 5 bases and J dropped 4; count of bases not matched to a gene: 5. The CDR3 is 15 amino acids. This CDR3 reads CASSTGQGPNQPQHF. The CDR3 bases are TGTGCCAGCAGTACGGGACAGGGGCCGAATCAGCCCCAGCATTTT.

This clonotype was found many times. This chain uses TRBV2 with TRBJ2-1; D call uncertain. The V and J ends lost 4 bases and 8 bases respectively, with 6 bases between them. This CDR3 is 11 amino acids long. Germline CDR1 reads SNHLY; CDR2 reads FYNNEI. The CDR3 is CASSGFYEQFF. The CDR3 nucleotides are TGTGCCAGCAGTGGTTTTTATGAGCAGTTCTTC.

This chain uses TRBV20-1 with TRBJ2-3, with 8 bases fitting TRBD1. V was pared by 6 bases and J by 4 bases, with 9 bases of the junction left unmatched. The CDR3 spans 14 residues. CDR1 and CDR2 from the germline V gene are DFQATT and SNEGSKA (reference sequence). CDR3 protein: CSANDRGGADTQYF. The CDR3 DNA reads as TGCAGTGCAAACGACAGGGGCGGTGCAGATACGCAGTATTTT.

V usage is TRBV20-1 and J usage is TRBJ1-4, with TRBD1 as a possible D gene (5 bases). Germline CDR1 is DFQATT and CDR2 is SNEGSKA (reference sequence). V was cut by 3 bases and J by 8 bases, with 16 bases left in between. The CDR3 totals 14 residues. The CDR3 region has the DNA TGCAGTGCTAGCCGGGGCCCGGCGGGGGAAAAACTGTTTTTT. The encoded protein is CSASRGPAGEKLFF.

This clonotype was observed at least ten times. J is TRBJ1-1 and V is TRBV5-1; perhaps TRBD1 as D (5 bases). The length of the CDR3 is 16 residues. Germline-derived CDR1 and CDR2 are SGHRS and YFSETQ. The germline V and J ends were trimmed by 3 bases and 0 bases, with 15 bases remaining between them. Here the CDR3 DNA reads TGCGCCAGCAGCTCCTGGGGGGAGGGGATGAACACTGAAGCTTTCTTT. This translates into CASSSWGEGMNTEAFF.